Each of the 18 T cell receptor beta chains below was sequenced from the same sample in a study of cytomegalovirus exposure and HLA in healthy donors. Use of 60 Vbeta and 13 Jbeta primers characterized the PCR. Produced via immunoSEQ multiplex PCR; TCRdb's table is partial and in-frame only. There are some 160,000 clones in the sample; approximately 81% occur only once, and roughly 2.1% lies in the top ten. Sequencing input: PBMCs. The receptors here all came from a young man in good health and CMV-seronegative.

This clone was found a few times. The chain couples TRBV27 to TRBJ2-7, with a tentative D call TRBD1 (5 bases). The CDR3 extends over 15 amino acids. The germline V gene has CDR1 MNHEY and CDR2 SMNVEV (reference sequence). Trimming removed 3 bases from V and 3 bases from J, with 15 bases in between. The CDR3 loop reads CASSFSSGAHYEQYF. The CDR3 nucleotides read TGTGCCAGCAGTTTTAGTTCTGGGGCACACTACGAGCAGTACTTC.

Worth noting for this clone: Other nucleotide sequences in the sample specify the same CDR3. The CDR3 DNA sequence: TGTGCCAGCAGCTCCGGGACAGGGGCGGCGGCTTACGAGCAGTACTTC. This gives the protein CASSSGTGAAAYEQYF. The chain joins TRBV5-4 to TRBJ2-7, with TRBD1 matching 10 bases. Germline CDR1 SGHNT, CDR2 YYREEE (reference sequence). Germline trimming cut 3 bases from V and 4 bases from J; bases unmatched to any gene: 10. The CDR3 extends over 16 amino acids.

J is TRBJ2-5 and V is TRBV2, with no clear D. The better agreement between TRBJ2-7 and the DNA end casts doubt on the J call. This CDR3 spans 11 amino acids. Germline CDR1 reads SNHLY; CDR2 reads FYNNEI. CDR3 DNA: TGTGCCAGCAGTGAAGGGTACGAGCAGTACTTC. It codes for CASSEGYEQYF.

Notes on this clone: The junction differs from germline at one of its ends, possibly a read error. The rearrangement uses TRBV10-3 and TRBJ2-7; the match to TRBD1 covers 7 bases. Germline-derived CDR1 and CDR2 are ENHRY and SYGVKD. CDR3 size: 13 residues. This chain's CDR3 is CTISERTGPEQYF. CDR3 sequence (DNA): TGTACCATCAGTGAGCGGACAGGCCCCGAGCAGTACTTC.

This chain joins TRBV7-2 and TRBJ2-5; D ambiguous. Germline CDR1 SGHTA, CDR2 FQGNSA. This CDR3 is built from 14 residues. The V gene lost 2 bases and the J gene lost 1 base, with 8 bases spanning the gap. The CDR3 loop is CASSLTGFQETQYF. The CDR3 nucleotides read TGTGCCAGCAGCTTAACCGGTTTCCAAGAGACCCAGTACTTC.

In its sample, this clone was seen a few times. This chain connects TRBV6-5 to TRBJ2-5; tentative D call: TRBD1 (8 bases). V gave up 4 bases and J gave up 7 bases, with 22 bases separating them. The CDR3 is made up of 16 amino acids. Germline CDR1 is MNHEY and CDR2 is SVGAGI. CDR3 residues: CASSFLGQGGARTQYF. The CDR3 DNA is TGTGCCAGCAGTTTTTTAGGACAGGGAGGGGCAAGGACCCAGTACTTC.

The J gene is TRBJ2-1, the V gene TRBV7-9; TRBD2 aligns across 12 bases. Losses at the gene ends were 0 bases for V and 2 bases for J; bases not matched to a gene: 2. There are 17 residues in the CDR3. Germline V gives CDR1 SEHNR, CDR2 FQNEAQ (reference sequence). This CDR3 is CASSLAPSGGAYNEQFF. For the CDR3, the DNA is TGTGCCAGCAGCTTAGCTCCTAGCGGGGGGGCCTACAATGAGCAGTTCTTC.

V and J are TRBV29-1 and TRBJ1-1, with 8 nucleotides matching TRBD1. Germline V gene data show CDR1 as SQVTM and CDR2 as ANQGSEA. CDR3 size: 11 residues. V lost 4 bases and J lost 7; bases outside the gene matches: 2. Here the CDR3 reads CSVAGQDEAFF. The CDR3 coding sequence is TGCAGCGTTGCGGGACAGGATGAAGCTTTCTTT.

The rearrangement links TRBV28 to TRBJ2-7; maybe TRBD2 (6 bases). Looked up from germline, CDR1 is MDHEN and CDR2 is SYDVKM. V dropped 3 bases and J dropped 0 bases, with 21 bases sitting between them. CDR3 size: 18 residues. The CDR3, as DNA: TGTGCCAGCAGTTTGTCGGGACTCCGATACCGAAGCTCCTACGAGCAGTACTTC. Its translation is CASSLSGLRYRSSYEQYF.

V is TRBV11-2 and J is TRBJ2-1, with TRBD2 matching over 10 bases. Germline CDR1 is SGHAT and CDR2 is FQNNGV. V lost 6 bases, J lost 7 bases, and 18 bases stayed unmatched. The CDR3 is made up of 18 amino acids. The CDR3 region is CASRKTGWASGSLNEQFF. The CDR3 DNA is TGTGCCAGCAGAAAGACAGGGTGGGCTAGCGGGAGCTTGAATGAGCAGTTCTTC.

This sequence joins TRBV2 and TRBJ2-1; D may be TRBD2 (6 bases). The CDR3 has 17 amino acids. V was pared by 8 bases and J by 0 bases, with 20 bases between. Germline V gene data show CDR1 as SNHLY and CDR2 as FYNNEI. This chain's CDR3 is CASRPRTTGISYNEQFF. CDR3 DNA: TGTGCCAGCCGACCTCGGACTACCGGGATCTCCTACAATGAGCAGTTCTTC.

This clone was observed a single time. The chain is built from TRBV23-1 and TRBJ1-6; no firm D call. TRBV23-1 belongs to the ORF category, with a function that is uncertain. Trimming took 0 bases from V and 10 from J, leaving 16 bases between them. The CDR3 covers 16 residues. DNA for the CDR3: TGCGCCAGCAGTCAATCCGGGTCGTGGCAAGGATCACCCCTCCACTTT. It specifies CASSQSGSWQGSPLHF.

The chain employs TRBV19 and TRBJ2-7; 13 bases map to TRBD2. The CDR3 is 15 residues long. The trim removed 6 bases at V and 3 bases at J, leaving 5 bases unmatched. Germline V gene sequence: CDR1 LNHDA, CDR2 SQIVND (reference sequence). CDR3 in amino acids: CASSNWTSGSYEQYF. In nucleotides, the CDR3 is TGTGCCAGTAGCAACTGGACTAGCGGGAGCTACGAGCAGTACTTC.

The rearrangement joins TRBV19 to TRBJ2-1; 7 bases line up with TRBD2. The CDR3 has 16 residues. The germline V gene has CDR1 LNHDA and CDR2 SQIVND (reference sequence). J lost 4 bases, V lost 3 bases, and 9 bases had no gene match. The CDR3 region is CASSMGGRGSYNEQFF. Written as DNA, the CDR3 is TGTGCCAGTAGTATGGGTGGGAGGGGATCTTACAATGAGCAGTTCTTC.

The chain couples TRBV28 to TRBJ1-2, with 9 positions matching TRBD1. The trim removed 8 bases at V and 6 bases at J, leaving 19 bases unmatched. CDR3 length: 17 residues. Per germline, CDR1 MDHEN and CDR2 SYDVKM. This chain's CDR3 is CASGAGGQGILWDGYTF. The CDR3 nucleotides read TGTGCCAGCGGAGCCGGGGGACAGGGAATTCTCTGGGATGGCTACACCTTC.

This chain joins TRBV21-1 and TRBJ2-6; no check of the table's D call, TRBD1, against the DNA was made. TRBV21-1 is an annotated pseudogene. CDR3 length equals 18 residues. The CDR3 here is CASTETGVFDSGANVLTF. The CDR3 DNA is TGTGCCAGCACCGAGACAGGGGTATTTGACTCTGGGGCCAACGTCCTGACTTTC.

The chain employs TRBV5-8 and TRBJ2-5; no definite D call. The J call may be faulty, since TRBJ2-7 better matches the DNA end. The CDR3 extends over 15 amino acids. From germline, CDR1 is SGHTS and CDR2 YDEGEE. Here the CDR3 reads CASSLMRKKPYEQYF. The CDR3 DNA reads as TGTGCCAGCAGCTTGATGCGGAAGAAGCCCTACGAGCAGTACTTC.

The chain employs TRBV7-9 and TRBJ1-2, with D uncertain. This CDR3 is 15 amino acids long. Deletions cut 2 bases from V and 0 bases from J, with 10 bases between. Germline V gene sequence: CDR1 SEHNR, CDR2 FQNEAQ (reference sequence). For the CDR3, the DNA is TGTGCCAGCAGCTTAAGCTCAACTCCTAACTATGGCTACACCTTC. This encodes CASSLSSTPNYGYTF.